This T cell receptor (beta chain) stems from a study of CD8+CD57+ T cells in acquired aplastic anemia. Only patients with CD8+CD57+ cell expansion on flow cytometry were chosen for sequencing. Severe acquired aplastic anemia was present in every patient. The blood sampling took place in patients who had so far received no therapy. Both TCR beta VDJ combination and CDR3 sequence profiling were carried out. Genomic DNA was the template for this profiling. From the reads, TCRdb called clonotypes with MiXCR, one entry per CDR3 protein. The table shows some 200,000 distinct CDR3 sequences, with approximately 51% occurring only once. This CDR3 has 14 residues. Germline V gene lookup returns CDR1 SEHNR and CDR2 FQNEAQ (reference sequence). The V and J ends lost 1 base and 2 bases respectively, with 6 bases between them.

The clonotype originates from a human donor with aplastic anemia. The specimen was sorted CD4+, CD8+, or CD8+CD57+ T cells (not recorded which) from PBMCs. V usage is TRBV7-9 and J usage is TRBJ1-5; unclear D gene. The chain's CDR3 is CASSLGWGNQPQHF. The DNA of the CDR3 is TGTGCCAGCAGCTTAGGGTGGGGCAATCAGCCCCAGCATTTT.